The 16 T cell receptor beta chains listed next were all sequenced from one sample in a study of regulatory T cells in long-lasting Graves disease. Specified time point: persistent/refractory GD, antithyroid drugs over 5 years with positive TRAb. The TCR library was made from RNA that had been extracted from PBMCs in TRIzol. Relying on iRepertoire HTBI primers and Arm-PCR of CDR3 regions, the team built TCR beta libraries. TCRdb re-called the multiplex PCR reads with MiXCR, one entry per CDR3 protein. This table has 430,000 or so distinct CDR3 sequences, around 20% appearing once. The sequencing used peripheral blood mononuclear cells (PBMCs), collected when the disease was refractory, from a patient treated with antithyroid drugs. The receptors derive from a female donor with Graves disease.

The chain joins TRBV25-1 to TRBJ2-2; 9 nucleotides align to TRBD1. Trimming removed 5 bases from V and 2 bases from J; junction bases left unmatched: 9. The CDR3 spans 17 residues. Looked up from germline, CDR1 is MGHDK and CDR2 is SYGVNS. The CDR3 DNA sequence: TGTGCCAGCAGTTCACCTCCGGGACAGGGAAACACCGGGGAGCTGTTTTTT. Amino acids: CASSSPPGQGNTGELFF.

This clonotype turned up a few times. The rearrangement joins TRBV19 to TRBJ2-5, with 9 bases identical to TRBD1. CDR1 and CDR2 (germline): LNHDA, SQIVND (reference sequence). J was trimmed by 5 bases and V by 5 bases; bases with no gene match: 9. The CDR3 is made up of 15 amino acids. CDR3: CASSLIRTGVETQYF. The CDR3 coding sequence is TGTGCCAGTAGTCTCATAAGGACAGGGGTGGAGACCCAGTACTTC.

Of note for this clonotype: This may come from a read error, since a much larger clone is one base off. Because it lacks the conserved phenylalanine or tryptophan at the end, this CDR3 is likely a read error. The chain couples TRBV7-3 to TRBJ1-1; 10 bases fit TRBD1. The V gene's germline CDR1 is SGHTA and CDR2 FQGTGA. The CDR3 loop spans 17 amino acids. The J segment lost 0 bases and the V segment lost 5 bases, leaving 9 bases of the junction unmatched. The DNA of the CDR3 is TGTGCCAGCAGCCCCCACCGGACAGGGGGGGTGAACACTGAAGCTTTCATT. Its protein product is CASSPHRTGGVNTEAFI.

The sample holds a few counts of this clonotype. The chain has TRBV30 and TRBJ2-5; 7 bases are shared with TRBD2. The junction had 11 bases not matched to a gene; V was cut back by 8 bases and J by 5 bases. The CDR3 consists of 13 residues. The germline CDR1 and CDR2 sequences are GTSNPN and SVGIG (reference sequence). For the CDR3, the DNA is TGTGCCGCTTCGGGCGGGAGCCGGGAGACCCAGTACTTC. Translated, it gives CAASGGSRETQYF.

The V gene is TRBV19, the J gene TRBJ2-7; 7 bases match TRBD1. With 6 bases clipped from V and 3 bases from J, the junction kept 11 bases outside the gene matches. CDR3 length equals 15 residues. Germline loops: CDR1 LNHDA, CDR2 SQIVND (reference sequence). CDR3 sequence: CASRDRQGRSYEQYF. CDR3 nucleotide sequence: TGTGCCAGTAGGGATCGACAGGGTAGGAGCTACGAGCAGTACTTC.

A few counts support this clonotype. The chain joins TRBV7-2 to TRBJ1-1; D is unclear. The CDR3 totals 14 residues. Trimming stripped 1 base from V and 5 bases from J, with 11 bases between. Germline V lookup: CDR1 SGHTA, CDR2 FQGNSA. As DNA, the CDR3 is TGTGCCAGCAGCTTAGAAGTAGGGTCAACTGAAGCTTTCTTT. Its protein product is CASSLEVGSTEAFF.

The chain employs TRBV29-1 and TRBJ1-2; D call uncertain. CDR1 is SQVTM and CDR2 is ANQGSEA in the germline V gene. The V gene lost 0 bases and the J gene lost 2 bases, with 7 bases spanning the gap. This CDR3 is 13 amino acids long. CDR3 protein: CSVEDFKNYGYTF. The CDR3 bases are TGCAGCGTTGAAGATTTCAAGAACTATGGCTACACCTTC.

The CDR3 DNA is TGCAGTGCTAGAGTGACTAGCGGGAGAGAAGATACGCAGTATTTT. It translates to CSARVTSGREDTQYF. This chain uses TRBV20-1 with TRBJ2-3; 12 nucleotides align to TRBD2. Germline CDR1 and CDR2: DFQATT and SNEGSKA (reference sequence). CDR3 length: 15 residues. V gave up 1 base and J gave up 5 bases; unmatched junction bases: 4.

This clonotype appeared many times. The chain links TRBV10-3 to TRBJ2-7, with D unclear. Germline values: CDR1 ENHRY, CDR2 SYGVKD. The CDR3 length is 13 residues. The V end lost 0 bases, the J end lost 2 bases, and 5 bases lay between the germline ends. CDR3 residues: CAISESGPYEQYF. DNA for the CDR3: TGTGCCATCAGTGAGTCAGGCCCCTACGAGCAGTACTTC.

Many counts were recorded for this clonotype. The V gene is TRBV12-3 or TRBV12-4, the J gene TRBJ1-4; possible D gene TRBD1, 6 bases. V was clipped by 6 bases and J by 4 bases, with 12 bases between them. The CDR3 has 14 residues. The CDR3 spells CASSLRGHNEKLFF. DNA of the CDR3: TGTGCCAGCAGCCTCAGGGGTCATAATGAAAAACTGTTTTTT.

The sample holds one count of this clonotype. Just one base apart from a much larger clone, this may be a read error. The rearrangement links TRBV7-2 to TRBJ2-7; D is possibly TRBD1 or TRBD2 (7 bases each). Per the germline V gene, CDR1 is SGHTA and CDR2 is FQGNSA. The CDR3 loop spans 16 amino acids. The CDR3 sequence is CASILEGASGLYEQYF. The CDR3 DNA is TGTGCCAGCATCTTAGAGGGGGCTAGCGGTCTCTACGAGCAGTACTTC.

V and J are TRBV20-1 and TRBJ2-3, with TRBD1 as a possible D gene (5 bases). The CDR3 runs 13 residues. Germline CDR1 reads DFQATT; CDR2 reads SNEGSKA (reference sequence). The V end was cut by 3 bases, the J end by 5 bases, with 12 bases between. CDR3 sequence (DNA): TGCAGTGCTAGCAGGGCTGAGAAAGATACGCAGTATTTT. Translating gives CSASRAEKDTQYF.

This clonotype was detected ten times or more. The rearrangement uses TRBV28 and TRBJ2-5; 8 bases map to TRBD2. The CDR3 runs 15 residues. CDR1 is MDHEN and CDR2 is SYDVKM in the germline V gene. Germline trimming cut 3 bases from V and 1 base from J; bases unmatched to any gene: 4. CDR3 protein: CASSLTSAGQETQYF. CDR3 bases: TGTGCCAGCAGTTTGACTAGCGCTGGCCAAGAGACCCAGTACTTC.

This clonotype was seen a few times. The chain employs TRBV5-1 and TRBJ2-2, with D maybe TRBD2 (5 bases). This CDR3 is 18 amino acids long. V dropped 0 bases and J dropped 3 bases, with 18 bases sitting between them. CDR1 is SGHRS and CDR2 is YFSETQ in the germline V gene. CDR3 in amino acids: CASSLATAPEGDTGELFF. The DNA of the CDR3 is TGCGCCAGCAGCTTGGCCACAGCCCCTGAGGGAGACACCGGGGAGCTGTTTTTT.

V gene TRBV28 combines with J gene TRBJ2-1; 13 bases are a match to TRBD2. Germline V CDR1 and CDR2: MDHEN, SYDVKM. Germline trimming cut 6 bases from V and 9 bases from J; bases unmatched to any gene: 11. This CDR3 comprises 16 residues. The CDR3 region has the DNA TGTGCCAGCAGACCTACCCCACTAGCGGGAGGGGGTGAGCAGTTCTTC. Protein: CASRPTPLAGGGEQFF.

The genes are TRBV6-4 and TRBJ1-1; no clear D. CDR1 and CDR2 from the germline V gene are MRHNA and SNTAGT. The CDR3 is made up of 13 amino acids. The V end was cut by 6 bases, the J end by 4 bases, with 12 bases between. The CDR3, as DNA: TGTGCCAGCAGGATCGAGGTGGGCACTGAAGCTTTCTTT. Its protein is CASRIEVGTEAFF.